This TCR beta chain was captured by sequencing in a study of blood T cell repertoires in COVID-19. Sequenced by immunoSEQ multiplex PCR; TCRdb stores in-frame clones only, minus some. The data contain around 240,000 clones, roughly nine tenths of them seen just once; the ten biggest clones take up 1.2%. Residents of approximately 25 US areas, aged roughly 18 to 89 years, made up the participants. Allocation to cohorts depended on clinical history reported by the participants. The germline CDR1 and CDR2 sequences are SNHLY and FYNNEI. V was clipped by 3 bases and J by 5 bases, with 7 bases between them. The CDR3 loop spans 12 amino acids.

Sample: PBMCs or T cells enriched from blood (not recorded which). The sequence was collected from a human donor in a cohort exposed to, infected with or recovered from COVID-19 (not recorded which). The donor label of this sample is uncertain. This chain connects TRBV2 to TRBJ1-1, with D perhaps TRBD1 (5 bases). The CDR3 region has the DNA TGTGCCAGCAGTGAGGGGGGGACTGAAGCTTTCTTT. It is translated as CASSEGGTEAFF.